This TCR beta chain was recorded in a study of post-analysis software for immune sequencing data. Findings and caveats of the study: TRBV5-6, TRBV5-1 and TRBV20-1 belonged to a set of about five TRBV segments that were more frequent in patients than controls. Compared against controls, patients with multiple sclerosis displayed significantly lower normalized Chao1 diversity.

Presence of unique molecular identifiers characterized the TCR beta cDNA libraries. Input populations of roughly 0.95 to 10 million T cells gave rise to roughly 500,000 cDNA molecules. TCRdb independently ran MiXCR on the PCR reads; one entry per CDR3 protein. Of hundreds of thousands of distinct CDR3 sequences detected, roughly 30% appear once; the ten largest clones hold under 0.7%. The CDR3 is made up of 14 amino acids. Trimming removed 4 bases at V and 0 bases at J, with 12 bases between. Germline-derived CDR1 and CDR2 are SQVTM and ANQGSEA. This clonotype has just a few counts. What it recognizes is unknown.

The sequenced material came from blood. The chain couples TRBV29-1 to TRBJ1-1, with D possibly TRBD1 on 5 matching bases. The sequence came from a girl aged 10 to 17 with multiple sclerosis. Here the CDR3 reads CSVGYGRVNTEAFF. In DNA form, the CDR3 reads TGCAGCGTTGGATACGGCAGGGTGAACACTGAAGCTTTCTTT.